This T cell receptor (beta chain) originates from a study of blood T cell repertoires in COVID-19. Under the authors' procedure: How many nucleated cells were present was estimated from reference gene primer amplification. Repertoires were generated with immunoSEQ multiplex PCR, while TCRdb's copy carries only in-frame clones and drops some. Clone size and V and J calls were adopted from that table, with D and trimming inferred from the DNA. The sample has 150,000 to 200,000 clones; around 80% are singletons. This clone has a single count. The CDR3 is 16 residues long. CDR1 SGHTS and CDR2 YDEGEE come from the germline V gene. V lost 1 base and J 6 bases, leaving 17 bases between the germline ends.

The sequence was obtained from a man younger than 45 with active or convalescent COVID-19. The gene calls are TRBV5-8 and TRBJ1-5; tentatively, D is TRBD1 (5 bases). Sequenced material: peripheral blood. The CDR3 DNA reads TGTGCCAGCAGCTTGTCGCCCAGGGCGGCCGGTCAGCCCCAGCATTTT. Translation gives CASSLSPRAAGQPQHF.